The next 11 T cell receptor beta chains were all read from a single sample in a study of persistence of HIV-infected CD4 T cells. The stimulus was an HIV-1 Gag 15-mer peptide pool, about 1 ug/peptide/mL. Sorting of responding CD4+ T cells relied on upregulated CD40 ligand together with CD69. The immunoSEQ assay was version 4, run in survey mode. Using immunoSEQ multiplex PCR, the repertoire was profiled, and TCRdb retains in-frame clones only, with some absent. The sample lists more than 30,000 clones; roughly 71% were seen once. Antigen specificity for these receptors is unknown. The specimen was CD4+ T cells sorted from PBMCs after roughly 18-hour stimulation, collected from a patient who received antiretroviral therapy. The receptors here all came from an adult man with HIV who was CMV-seropositive.

CDR3 coding DNA: TGTGCCAGCAGAGCCCCGAACACTGAAGCTTTCTTT. Amino acid sequence: CASRAPNTEAFF. The chain links TRBV6-5 to TRBJ1-1; D is ambiguous. The V gene's germline CDR1 is MNHEY and CDR2 SVGAGI. V was shortened by 6 bases and J by 1 base, with 6 bases between the two germline ends. The CDR3 is 12 amino acids.

The chain joins TRBV25-1 to TRBJ2-1; TRBD1 matches 8 bases. With 1 base clipped from V and 2 bases from J, the junction kept 4 bases outside the gene matches. The CDR3 consists of 16 residues. Germline CDR1 is MGHDK and CDR2 is SYGVNS. The CDR3 coding sequence is TGTGCCAGCAGTGAATTGGGGACAGGCGCCTACAATGAGCAGTTCTTC. This sequence encodes CASSELGTGAYNEQFF.

The rearrangement links TRBV5-1 to TRBJ1-2; D perhaps matches TRBD1 (5 bases). V was cut by 0 bases and J by 2 bases, with 8 bases left in between. This CDR3 comprises 14 residues. Germline CDR1 is SGHRS and CDR2 is YFSETQ. The CDR3 sequence is CASSLEQGNYGYTF. Here the CDR3 DNA reads TGCGCCAGCAGCTTGGAGCAGGGCAACTATGGCTACACCTTC.

This clone occurred a few times. The chain carries TRBV19 and TRBJ1-3, with D perhaps matching TRBD1 (6 bases). Germline assignment: CDR1 LNHDA and CDR2 SQIVND (reference sequence). CDR3 length: 14 amino acids. V shed 8 bases and J shed 2 bases, with 13 bases lying between them. The CDR3 DNA is TGTGCCAGTGCTACAGGGTCAGCTGGAAACACCATATATTTT. Translating it yields CASATGSAGNTIYF.

This clone turned up a few times. This chain connects TRBV2 to TRBJ1-2; unclear D gene. CDR1 SNHLY and CDR2 FYNNEI come from the germline V gene. Trimming pared 1 base from V and 8 bases from J, leaving 11 bases between. The length of the CDR3 is 13 residues. This CDR3 is CASSEGPLEGYTF. The CDR3 DNA reads TGTGCCAGCAGTGAAGGGCCCTTGGAGGGCTACACCTTC. Complete variable domain (other parts from reference TRBV2 and TRBJ1-2): EPEVTQTPSHQVTQMGQEVILRCVPISNHLYFYWYRQILGQKVEFLVSFYNNEISEKSEIFDDQFSVERPDGSNFTLKIRSTKLEDSAMYFCASSEGPLEGYTFGSGTRLTVV.

The chain recombines TRBV19 with TRBJ2-1; D unresolved. Deletions cut 6 bases from V and 7 bases from J, with 10 bases between. The CDR3 is made up of 12 amino acids. Germline CDR1 reads LNHDA; CDR2 reads SQIVND (reference sequence). CDR3 in amino acids: CASSLLRNEQFF. CDR3 DNA: TGTGCCAGTAGCCTTCTTCGGAATGAGCAGTTCTTC.

The gene calls are TRBV2 and TRBJ2-2, with TRBD1 matching over 7 bases. With 7 bases clipped from V and 4 bases from J, the junction kept 3 bases outside the gene matches. There are 13 residues in the CDR3. Germline lookup yields CDR1 SNHLY and CDR2 FYNNEI. The CDR3 DNA reads TGTGCCAGCATGAGGACAGGCACCGGGGAGCTGTTTTTT. Translating gives CASMRTGTGELFF.

In this sample, this clone turned up a few times. The V gene is TRBV21-1, the J gene TRBJ2-7; TRBD2, the D gene given by the table, was not confirmed from the DNA. TRBV21-1 is described as a pseudogene. The CDR3 covers 11 residues. DNA of the CDR3: TGTGCCAGCAGCAACCTTATGGAGCAGTACTTC. It codes for CASSNLMEQYF.

The chain uses TRBV7-6 and TRBJ2-3, with D unresolved. This CDR3 region has 13 residues. V was trimmed by 1 base and J by 6 bases, leaving 8 bases between them. Germline V gene lookup returns CDR1 SGHVS and CDR2 FNYEAQ. The CDR3 DNA reads TGTGCCAGCAGCTTAGACCCAGAGGATACGCAGTATTTT. Translating gives CASSLDPEDTQYF.

This chain connects TRBV7-9 to TRBJ2-2; D not resolved. V was trimmed by 1 base and J by 0 bases, leaving 6 bases between them. Per the germline V gene, CDR1 is SEHNR and CDR2 is FQNEAQ (reference sequence). This CDR3 spans 15 amino acids. The CDR3 DNA follows: TGTGCCAGCAGCTTAGTACAAGCGAACACCGGGGAGCTGTTTTTT. Translated, it gives CASSLVQANTGELFF.

The chain has TRBV24-1 and TRBJ2-1; D possibly corresponds to TRBD1 (6 bases). The CDR3 runs to 14 residues. V dropped 4 bases and J dropped 6 bases, with 12 bases sitting between them. Germline V gene data show CDR1 as KGHDR and CDR2 as SFDVKD. The CDR3 sequence: CATSDSRGLNEQFF. The CDR3 DNA sequence: TGTGCCACCAGTGACTCCAGGGGCCTCAATGAGCAGTTCTTC.